This T cell receptor beta chain was sequenced during a study of tumor-infiltrating lymphocytes in primary liver carcinoma. Germline V gives CDR1 MNHEY, CDR2 SVGEGT. This CDR3 spans 14 amino acids. Out of unsorted whole blood came the blood RNA, and germline DNA was extracted as well. About this clonotype: An end of the junction does not agree with germline; a read error may underlie this.

Synthesis of TCR beta cDNA was carried out from about 0.55 ug total RNA with a constant-region primer. Slightly modified ARM-PCR, run as three nested multiplex PCR rounds, produced the TCR beta libraries. In the first two PCR rounds, TRBV1-TRBV30 forward primers were paired with a C-beta reverse primer, and each round lasted about 9 cycles. TCRdb processed the multiplex PCR reads anew with MiXCR; each CDR3 protein has one entry. The table includes 300,000 to 350,000 distinct CDR3 sequences, more than 55% detected once. Sequencing was done on a sample of peripheral blood. The TCR comes from a woman in her 30s with primary liver carcinoma and hepatitis B virus infection. The chain couples TRBV6-2 or TRBV6-3 to TRBJ2-2; tentatively, D is TRBD1 or TRBD2 (5 bases each). The DNA for the CDR3 is TGTGCCAGCACTAACGGGGCTAACACCGGGGAGTTGTTTTTT. This gives the protein CASTNGANTGELFF.